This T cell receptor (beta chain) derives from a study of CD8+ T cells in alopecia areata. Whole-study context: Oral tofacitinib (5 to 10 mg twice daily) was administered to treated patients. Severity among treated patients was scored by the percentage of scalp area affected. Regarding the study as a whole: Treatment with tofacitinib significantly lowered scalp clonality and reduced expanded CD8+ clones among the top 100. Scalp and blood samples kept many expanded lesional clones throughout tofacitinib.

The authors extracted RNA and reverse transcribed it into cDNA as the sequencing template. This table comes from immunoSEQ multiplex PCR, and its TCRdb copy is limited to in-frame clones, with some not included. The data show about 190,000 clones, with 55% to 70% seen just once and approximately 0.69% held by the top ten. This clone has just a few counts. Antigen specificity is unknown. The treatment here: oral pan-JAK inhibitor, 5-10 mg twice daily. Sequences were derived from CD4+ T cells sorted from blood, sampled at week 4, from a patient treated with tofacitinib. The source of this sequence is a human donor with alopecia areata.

Written as DNA, the CDR3 is TGCGCCAGCAGCCAAGATCGGGGACTAGCGGGGCGCAATGGGAGGAATGAGCAGTTCTTC. It encodes CASSQDRGLAGRNGRNEQFF. The V call is TRBV4-1, the J call TRBJ2-1; 13 nucleotides match TRBD2. The germline CDR1 and CDR2 sequences are MGHRA and YSYEKL. CDR3 length equals 20 residues. V lost 0 bases, J lost 7 bases, and 15 bases stayed unmatched.